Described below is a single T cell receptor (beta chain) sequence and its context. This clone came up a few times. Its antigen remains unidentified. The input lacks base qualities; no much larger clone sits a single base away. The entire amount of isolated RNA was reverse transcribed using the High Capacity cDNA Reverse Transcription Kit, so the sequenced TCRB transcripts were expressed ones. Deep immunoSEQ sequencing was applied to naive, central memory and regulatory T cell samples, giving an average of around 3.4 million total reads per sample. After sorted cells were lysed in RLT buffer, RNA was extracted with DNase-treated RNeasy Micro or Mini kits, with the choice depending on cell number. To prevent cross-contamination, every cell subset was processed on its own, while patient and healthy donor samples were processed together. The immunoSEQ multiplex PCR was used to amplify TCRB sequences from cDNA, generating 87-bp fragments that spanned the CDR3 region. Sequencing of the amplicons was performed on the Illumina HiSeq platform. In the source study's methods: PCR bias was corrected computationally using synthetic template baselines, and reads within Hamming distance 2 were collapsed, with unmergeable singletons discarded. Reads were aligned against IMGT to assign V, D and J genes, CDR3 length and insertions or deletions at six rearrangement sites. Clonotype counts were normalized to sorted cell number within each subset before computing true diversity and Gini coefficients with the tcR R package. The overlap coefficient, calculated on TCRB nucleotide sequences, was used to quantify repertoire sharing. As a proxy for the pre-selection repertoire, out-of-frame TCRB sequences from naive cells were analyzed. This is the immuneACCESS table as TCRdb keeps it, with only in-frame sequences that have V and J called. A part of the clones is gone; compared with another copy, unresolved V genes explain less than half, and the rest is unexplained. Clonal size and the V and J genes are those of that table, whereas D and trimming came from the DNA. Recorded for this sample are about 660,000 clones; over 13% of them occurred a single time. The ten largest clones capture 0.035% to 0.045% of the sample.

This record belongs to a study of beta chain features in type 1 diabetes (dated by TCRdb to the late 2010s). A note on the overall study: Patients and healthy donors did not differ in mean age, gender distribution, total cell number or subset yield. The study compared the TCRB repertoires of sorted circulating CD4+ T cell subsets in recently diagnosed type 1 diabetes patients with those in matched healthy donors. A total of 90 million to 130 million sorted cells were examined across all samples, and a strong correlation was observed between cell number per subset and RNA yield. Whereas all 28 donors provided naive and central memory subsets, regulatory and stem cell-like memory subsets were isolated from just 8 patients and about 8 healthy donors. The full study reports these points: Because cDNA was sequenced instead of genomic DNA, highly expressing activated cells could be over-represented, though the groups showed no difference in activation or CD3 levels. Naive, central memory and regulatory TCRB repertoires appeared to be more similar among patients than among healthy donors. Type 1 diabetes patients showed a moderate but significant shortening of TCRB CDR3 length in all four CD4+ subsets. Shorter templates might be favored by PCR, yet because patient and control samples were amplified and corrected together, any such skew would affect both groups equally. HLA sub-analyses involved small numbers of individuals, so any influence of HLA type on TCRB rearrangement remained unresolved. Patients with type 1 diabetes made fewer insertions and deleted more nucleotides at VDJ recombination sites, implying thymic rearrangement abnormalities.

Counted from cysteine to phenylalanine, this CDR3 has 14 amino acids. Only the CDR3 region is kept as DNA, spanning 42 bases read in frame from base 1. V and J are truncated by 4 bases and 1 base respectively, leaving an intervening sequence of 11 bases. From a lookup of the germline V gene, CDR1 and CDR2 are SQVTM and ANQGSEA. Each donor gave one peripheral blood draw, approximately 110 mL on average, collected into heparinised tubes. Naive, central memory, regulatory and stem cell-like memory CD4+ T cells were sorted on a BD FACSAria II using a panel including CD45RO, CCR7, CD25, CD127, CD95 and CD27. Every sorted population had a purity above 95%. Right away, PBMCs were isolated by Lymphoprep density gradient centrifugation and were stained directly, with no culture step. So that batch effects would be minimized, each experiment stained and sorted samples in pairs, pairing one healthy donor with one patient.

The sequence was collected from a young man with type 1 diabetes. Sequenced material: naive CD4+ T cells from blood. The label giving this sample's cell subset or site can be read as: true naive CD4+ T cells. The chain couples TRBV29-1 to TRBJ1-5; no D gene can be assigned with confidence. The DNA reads TGCAGCGTTGCTTGGGATATCAGCAATCAGCCCCAGCATTTT. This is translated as CSVAWDISNQPQHF. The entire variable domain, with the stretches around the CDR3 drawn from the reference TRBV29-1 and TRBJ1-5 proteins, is SAVISQKPSRDICQRGTSLTIQCQVDSQVTMMFWYRQQPGQSLTLIATANQGSEATYESGFVIDKFPISRPNLTFSTLTVSNMSPEDSSIYLCSVAWDISNQPQHFGDGTRLSIL.